This TCR beta chain was captured by sequencing in a study of naive and memory T cell subsets. The study's findings and limits: No ground truth validated the naive and memory repertoire findings.

Two oligonucleotides, mixed equimolar, formed the beta constant-region primer covering TRBC1 and TRBC2. TCRdb ran MiXCR on the UMI-ligation and nested PCR reads and lists one entry per CDR3 protein. The sample has about 150,000 distinct CDR3 sequences, over 15% seen once. Comments on this clonotype: The target antigen is unknown.

This CDR3 is 10 amino acids long. Trimming removed 7 bases at V and 5 bases at J, with 4 bases between. Alpha and beta libraries were amplified separately from the second PCR onward. Cells stained for CD3, CD4, CD8, CD45RA, CD27 and viability were sorted into four CD45RA/CD27 subsets. The sequence was collected from a human donor in good health. Sequenced sample: naive CD4+ T cells from blood. The rearrangement uses TRBV12-3 or TRBV12-4 and TRBJ2-3; the D is unclear. In nucleotides, the CDR3 is TGTGCCAGCACCCTAGATACGCAGTATTTT. It codes for CASTLDTQYF.